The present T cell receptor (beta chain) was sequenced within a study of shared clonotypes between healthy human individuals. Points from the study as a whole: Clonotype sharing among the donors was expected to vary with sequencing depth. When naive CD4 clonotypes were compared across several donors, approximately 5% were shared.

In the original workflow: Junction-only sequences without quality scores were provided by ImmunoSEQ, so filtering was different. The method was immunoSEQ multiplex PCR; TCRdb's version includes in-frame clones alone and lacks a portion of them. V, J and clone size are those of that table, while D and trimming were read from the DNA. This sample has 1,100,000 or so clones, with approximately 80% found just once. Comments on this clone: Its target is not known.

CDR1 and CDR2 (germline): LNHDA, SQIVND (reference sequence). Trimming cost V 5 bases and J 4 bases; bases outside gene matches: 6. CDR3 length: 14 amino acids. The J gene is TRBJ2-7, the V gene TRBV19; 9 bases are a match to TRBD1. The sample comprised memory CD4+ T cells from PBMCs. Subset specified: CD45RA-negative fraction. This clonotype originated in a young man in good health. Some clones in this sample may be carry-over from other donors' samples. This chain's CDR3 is CASSVEDRGYEQYF. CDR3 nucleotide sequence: TGTGCCAGTAGTGTGGAGGACAGGGGATACGAGCAGTACTTC.